These 26 T cell receptor beta chains came from one sample sequenced in a study of blood T cells in healthy people across ages. A J-beta primer mix and a sample-barcoded 5' primer were used in a second PCR of about 7 to 12 cycles. TCRdb called the 5' RACE reads again in MiXCR, with one record for every CDR3 protein. The sample yields approximately 680,000 distinct CDR3 sequences, about 30% seen once. Specimen: blood. The receptors derive from a woman older than 75 in good health.

About this clonotype itself: One end of the junction does not line up with germline, which may come from a read error. V is TRBV5-1 and J is TRBJ2-1; the D gene is possibly TRBD1 (5 bases). Germline values: CDR1 SGHRS, CDR2 YFSETQ. This CDR3 region has 15 residues. This CDR3 is CASSLGQNSYNEQFF. The CDR3, as DNA: TGCGCCAGCAGCTTGGGACAGAACTCCTACAATGAGCAGTTCTTT.

As concerns this clonotype: A much larger clone is a single base away; this may be a read error. This rearrangement joins TRBV7-2 to TRBJ2-5, with D perhaps matching TRBD1 (6 bases). V lost 3 bases to trimming and J lost 0 bases, with 11 bases between them. CDR1 SGHTA and CDR2 FQGNSA come from the germline V gene. The CDR3 extends over 15 amino acids. CDR3 bases: TGTGCCAGCAGCTTGGGCTACAGGGACCAAGAGACCCAGTACTTC. Its protein product is CASSLGYRDQETQYF.

The chain employs TRBV30 and TRBJ1-1; TRBD1 is a possible D gene (6 bases). The CDR3 consists of 15 residues. The germline V gene has CDR1 GTSNPN and CDR2 SVGIG (reference sequence). Deletions cut 3 bases from V and 0 bases from J, with 14 bases between. CDR3 loop: CAWSAIQGMNTEAFF. The CDR3 region has the DNA TGTGCCTGGAGCGCAATACAGGGAATGAACACTGAAGCTTTCTTT.

This clonotype has a handful of counts. The chain recombines TRBV2 with TRBJ1-4; D is uncertain. This CDR3 region has 13 residues. Germline CDR1 is SNHLY and CDR2 is FYNNEI. V gave up 5 bases and J gave up 3 bases, with 7 bases separating them. CDR3 residues: CASSNGPNEKLFF. The CDR3 region has the DNA TGTGCCAGCAGTAATGGACCTAATGAAAAACTGTTTTTT. The full variable domain, its missing parts supplied by reference TRBV2 and TRBJ1-4, is EPEVTQTPSHQVTQMGQEVILRCVPISNHLYFYWYRQILGQKVEFLVSFYNNEISEKSEIFDDQFSVERPDGSNFTLKIRSTKLEDSAMYFCASSNGPNEKLFFGSGTQLSVL.

This chain links TRBV7-2 with TRBJ1-3, with D possibly being TRBD1 (5 bases). CDR1 is SGHTA and CDR2 is FQGNSA in the germline V gene. Trimming took off 2 bases at V and 6 bases at J, with 11 bases between the two ends. The CDR3 is 14 residues long. CDR3 nucleotide sequence: TGTGCCAGCAGCTTAAGTGCAGGGTTAAACACCATATATTTT. This translates into CASSLSAGLNTIYF.

The chain has TRBV4-2 and TRBJ2-4; TRBD2 matches at 8 bases. The CDR3 covers 15 residues. The germline V gene encodes CDR1 LGHNA and CDR2 YNFKEQ. Trimming at V came to 0 bases and at J to 13 bases, leaving 11 bases not matched to a gene. The CDR3 loop is CASSQDRDSKREQYF. Written as DNA, the CDR3 is TGTGCCAGCAGCCAAGATCGGGACTCGAAGCGGGAGCAGTACTTC.

This clonotype was seen only once. The chain joins TRBV20-1 to TRBJ2-3; the D call may be TRBD1 or TRBD2 (9 bases each). Germline CDR1 reads DFQATT; CDR2 reads SNEGSKA (reference sequence). The CDR3 is 18 amino acids. Trimming stripped 1 base from V and 4 bases from J, with 24 bases between. CDR3 sequence reads: CSARGTGDSGTSPDTQYF. The CDR3 coding sequence is TGCAGTGCTAGAGGGACAGGGGATTCCGGGACTAGCCCAGATACGCAGTATTTT.

This clonotype appeared many times. The chain couples TRBV28 to TRBJ1-4, with D uncertain. Germline CDR1 MDHEN, CDR2 SYDVKM. Between the trimmed V and J ends, which lost 4 bases and 5 bases, there was a span of 14 bases. The CDR3 length is 15 residues. This CDR3 reads CASSSPGWANEKLFF. For the CDR3, the DNA is TGTGCCAGCAGTTCCCCAGGTTGGGCGAATGAAAAACTGTTTTTT.

V usage is TRBV20-1 and J usage is TRBJ2-3; D is ambiguous. Trimming took 2 bases from V and 5 from J, leaving 17 bases between them. Germline CDR1 DFQATT, CDR2 SNEGSKA (reference sequence). CDR3 length: 15 amino acids. CDR3 bases: TGCAGTGCTAGACCGCCCGCGCCCGCATTAGATACGCAGTATTTT. The encoded protein is CSARPPAPALDTQYF.

This clonotype was detected many times. The chain couples TRBV11-2 to TRBJ2-5; 8 nucleotides align to TRBD2. The ends lost 5 bases at V and 9 bases at J; junction bases unmatched: 14. The germline V gene has CDR1 SGHAT and CDR2 FQNNGV. The length of the CDR3 is 15 residues. DNA of the CDR3: TGTGCCAGCAGCGAAGCCCCTAGCGGGTGGTCTCCCCAGTACTTC. This encodes CASSEAPSGWSPQYF. Looking up the rest from reference TRBV11-2 and TRBJ2-5 gives the full variable domain: EAGVAQSPRYKIIEKRQSVAFWCNPISGHATLYWYQQILGQGPKLLIQFQNNGVVDDSQLPKDRFSAERLKGVDSTLKIQPAKLEDSAVYLCASSEAPSGWSPQYFGPGTRLLVL.

There are many counts of this clonotype. J is TRBJ2-5 and V is TRBV10-3, with 10 bases aligning to TRBD1. V lost 6 bases, J lost 5 bases, and 6 bases stayed unmatched. The CDR3 contains 14 residues. Germline assignment: CDR1 ENHRY and CDR2 SYGVKD. This CDR3 reads CAIRADRGPETQYF. For the CDR3, the DNA is TGTGCCATCAGGGCTGACAGGGGGCCGGAGACCCAGTACTTC.

This clonotype was found many times. DNA for the CDR3: TGTGCCAGCGCTTACCTGAGGCGGCATCCCTACGAGCAGTACTTC. Protein product: CASAYLRRHPYEQYF. The rearrangement links TRBV7-2 to TRBJ2-7; D unclear. V was trimmed by 8 bases and J by 2 bases, leaving 19 bases between them. There are 15 residues in the CDR3. CDR1 and CDR2 from the germline V gene are SGHTA and FQGNSA.

Only a few counts were recorded for this clonotype. A junction end diverges from the germline sequence, so it may reflect a read error. The V gene is TRBV14, the J gene TRBJ2-3, with D tentatively TRBD1 (5 bases). The CDR3 totals 15 residues. Germline V lookup: CDR1 SGHDN, CDR2 FVKESK. The CDR3 DNA reads as TGTGCCGGCAGGAGTCAGGGTGCTAGCACAGATACGCAGTATTTT. This sequence encodes CAGRSQGASTDTQYF.

This clonotype was observed at least ten times. The chain links TRBV6-4 to TRBJ2-3; D gene unclear. Trimming left V 5 bases short and J 2 bases short, with 11 bases between. In germline, CDR1 is MRHNA, CDR2 SNTAGT. This CDR3 has 14 residues. CDR3 nucleotide sequence: TGTGCCAGCAGTTCCGCAGGAAACACAGATACGCAGTATTTT. Amino acid sequence: CASSSAGNTDTQYF.

The sample holds many counts of this clonotype. This chain links TRBV5-1 with TRBJ1-1, with D possibly matching TRBD1 (6 bases). V shed 0 bases and J shed 5 bases, with 8 bases lying between them. This CDR3 has 13 amino acids. CDR1 is SGHRS and CDR2 is YFSETQ in the germline V gene. CDR3 region: CASSLAGQTEAFF. CDR3 in DNA: TGCGCCAGCAGCTTGGCCGGACAGACTGAAGCTTTCTTT.

The chain uses TRBV20-1 and TRBJ2-1; D is ambiguous. The germline V gene has CDR1 DFQATT and CDR2 SNEGSKA (reference sequence). Trimming pared 1 base from V and 1 base from J, leaving 8 bases between. This CDR3 comprises 14 residues. The CDR3 spells CSARVYSSYNEQFF. CDR3 nucleotides: TGCAGTGCTAGAGTCTATTCTTCCTACAATGAGCAGTTCTTC.

A remark on this clonotype: A read error may produce the germline difference seen at one junction end. This chain links TRBV9 with TRBJ1-4; no definite D call. The germline gives CDR1 SGDLS, CDR2 YYNGEE. The CDR3 extends over 14 amino acids. The CDR3 bases are TGTGCCTGCAGCGTAAGTGGAGGGAATGAAAAACTGTTTTTT. Encoded protein: CACSVSGGNEKLFF.

Many counts were recorded for this clonotype. This chain joins TRBV7-2 and TRBJ2-7; 8 bases align to TRBD1. The V segment lost 4 bases and the J segment 3 bases; nucleotides outside the gene matches: 8. Germline V CDR1 and CDR2: SGHTA, FQGNSA. This CDR3 is built from 15 residues. CDR3 DNA: TGTGCCAGCAGCTATACGCCGGGGACAGGCTACGAGCAGTACTTC. Translating it yields CASSYTPGTGYEQYF.

This clonotype was picked up one time. The V and J genes are TRBV28 and TRBJ1-2, with D possibly being TRBD1 (5 bases). CDR3 length: 12 residues. Trimming pared 6 bases from V and 8 bases from J, leaving 13 bases between. The germline CDR1 and CDR2 sequences are MDHEN and SYDVKM. The CDR3 DNA reads TGTGCCAGCAGCCTCAGGGTTCGGGGCTACACCTTC. Residues: CASSLRVRGYTF.

The sample holds a few counts of this clonotype. Just one base apart from a much larger clone, this may be a read error. The chain carries TRBV5-1 and TRBJ1-2; 10 nucleotides align to TRBD1. The CDR3 has 15 residues. Per the germline V gene, CDR1 is SGHRS and CDR2 is YFSETQ. V lost 3 bases, J lost 8 bases, and 10 bases stayed unmatched. Here the CDR3 DNA reads TGCGCCAGCAGCTGGGACAGGGGCCATCTCGACGGCTACACCTTC. As protein: CASSWDRGHLDGYTF.

In this sample, this clonotype turned up many times. The chain combines TRBV5-1 with TRBJ1-2, with TRBD1 matching over 8 bases. Unmatched junction bases numbered 5, after V lost 1 base and J lost 6 bases. Germline V gives CDR1 SGHRS, CDR2 YFSETQ. The CDR3 sequence is 14 residues long. Written as DNA, the CDR3 is TGCGCCAGCAGCTTGAACAGGGGGATGAATGGCTACACCTTC. Its translation: CASSLNRGMNGYTF.

This clonotype came up many times. The chain recombines TRBV11-2 with TRBJ2-3; D call uncertain. V was clipped by 0 bases and J by 2 bases, with 9 bases between them. This CDR3 spans 15 amino acids. Germline CDR1 reads SGHAT; CDR2 reads FQNNGV. CDR3 in amino acids: CASSLDLGNTDTQYF. In DNA, the CDR3 is TGTGCCAGCAGCTTAGATCTCGGAAACACAGATACGCAGTATTTT.

This sequence joins TRBV20-1 and TRBJ1-2, with D tentatively TRBD1 (6 bases). The V end lost 7 bases, the J end lost 3 bases, and 24 bases lay between the germline ends. Germline-derived CDR1 and CDR2 are DFQATT and SNEGSKA (reference sequence). The CDR3 is made up of 16 amino acids. CDR3 amino acids: CSVHNTMDSSDYGYTF. CDR3 in DNA: TGCAGTGTTCATAACACCATGGACAGCTCGGACTATGGCTACACCTTC.

Many counts were recorded for this clonotype. This rearrangement joins TRBV5-1 to TRBJ2-3; D could derive from TRBD1 or TRBD2 (6 bases each). CDR3 length equals 17 residues. V lost 4 bases to trimming and J lost 3 bases, with 21 bases between them. Germline assignment: CDR1 SGHRS and CDR2 YFSETQ. CDR3 in amino acids: CASSPARLGGSTDTQYF. The CDR3 region has the DNA TGCGCCAGCAGCCCGGCGAGGTTGGGGGGCTCAACAGATACGCAGTATTTT.

This clonotype appeared a single time. This may come from a read error, since a much larger clone is one base off. The V gene is TRBV20-1, the J gene TRBJ2-1; no definite D call. The CDR3 length is 11 residues. Germline V gene lookup returns CDR1 DFQATT and CDR2 SNEGSKA (reference sequence). Between the trimmed V and J ends, which lost 3 bases and 13 bases, there was a span of 13 bases. CDR3 residues: CSARAEETQFF. The CDR3 DNA follows: TGCAGTGCTAGGGCAGAAGAGACCCAGTTCTTC.

This chain links TRBV10-2 with TRBJ1-2; D is perhaps TRBD1 (5 bases). The CDR3 contains 13 residues. CDR1 and CDR2 (germline): WSHSY, SAAADI. The germline V and J ends were trimmed by 2 bases and 4 bases, with 8 bases remaining between them. The CDR3 sequence: CASSEGQPYGYTF. The CDR3 bases are TGCGCCAGCAGTGAGGGACAACCCTATGGCTACACCTTC.